This is a list of T cell receptor beta chains from one sample in a study of blood T cell repertoires in COVID-19. Libraries were prepared by immunoSEQ multiplex PCR; TCRdb keeps only in-frame clonotypes and omits some of them. This sample yields some 170,000 clones, of which roughly 88% are seen a single time; 9.1% belongs to the top ten. Material: peripheral blood. These receptors were obtained from a woman at least 80 years old with active or convalescent COVID-19. The CDR3 runs from the conserved cysteine through the conserved F or W. D genes are given only for firm matches. Clone size is not always given. Where it is, it says once, few, many or a class for expanded clones.

CDR3nt,CDR3aa,v_gene,abundance,len,d_gene,j_gene
TGTGCCAGTAGTATGGCAGGGAACTATGGCTACACCTTC,CASSMAGNYGYTF,TRBV19,NA,13,NA,TRBJ1-2
TGTGCCATCACGGACAGAGGGGATCAGCCCCAGCATTTT,CAITDRGDQPQHF,TRBV10-3,NA,13,NA,TRBJ1-5
TGCGCCAGCAGCCAAGGAACACTGGGGGCTGGGACTGAAGCTTTCTTT,CASSQGTLGAGTEAFF,TRBV4-3,NA,16,NA,TRBJ1-1
TGTGCCAGCAATACTTTCGGGTCCCCTAGCACAGATACGCAGTATTTT,CASNTFGSPSTDTQYF,TRBV2,NA,16,NA,TRBJ2-3
TGTGCCAGCAATCGGGGGGGGAACCTGAACACTGAAGCTTTCTTT,CASNRGGNLNTEAFF,TRBV19,NA,15,NA,TRBJ1-1
TGTGCCAGCAGCCCACCGACAGCTTACAATGAGCAGTTCTTC,CASSPPTAYNEQFF,TRBV7-2,NA,14,NA,TRBJ2-1
TGTGCCAGCAGTGAACGCTCAGGAGGGTGGGTCTATGGCTACACCTTC,CASSERSGGWVYGYTF,TRBV6-1,NA,16,NA,TRBJ1-2
TGTGCCAGCAGTTTCCTTAGGAACACTGAAGCTTTCTTT,CASSFLRNTEAFF,TRBV6-5,NA,13,NA,TRBJ1-1
TGTGCCAGAATGAGGGACATTAGCACAGATACGCAGTATTTT,CARMRDISTDTQYF,TRBV2,NA,14,NA,TRBJ2-3
TGTGCCAGCCACTTCCAGGCGGACAGGCCCCAAATAAACTATGGCTACACCTTC,CASHFQADRPQINYGYTF,TRBV9,NA,18,TRBD1,TRBJ1-2
TGTGCCAGTAGTGAGTCCGACGTAAGGGGCGGGGAGCTGTTTTTT,CASSESDVRGGELFF,TRBV19,NA,15,NA,TRBJ2-2
TGCGCCAGCAGCCAAGACCTACGGGAAAAACTGTTTTTT,CASSQDLREKLFF,TRBV4-3,NA,13,NA,TRBJ1-4
TGTGCCAGCAGCTTAGATTTCAGGGGCGAAGCTTTCTTT,CASSLDFRGEAFF,TRBV11-3,NA,13,NA,TRBJ1-1
TGTGCCAGCAGTTACTCGGAGGGCCGAGGGTACGAGCAGTACTTC,CASSYSEGRGYEQYF,TRBV6-6,NA,15,NA,TRBJ2-7
TGTGCCAGTACCGACGGCCCGAGGAATGAAAAACTGTTTTTT,CASTDGPRNEKLFF,TRBV19,NA,14,NA,TRBJ1-4
TGTGCCAGCAGCCGTTCAACAAGGAACACTGAAGCTTTCTTT,CASSRSTRNTEAFF,TRBV5-6,NA,14,NA,TRBJ1-1
TGTGCCAGCAGTTTGGGGGGGCGGGTGAACACTGAAGCTTTCTTT,CASSLGGRVNTEAFF,TRBV27,NA,15,NA,TRBJ1-1
TGTGCCAGCATTCCCGGGACAACTAACTACAATGAGCAGTTCTTC,CASIPGTTNYNEQFF,TRBV11-2,few,15,NA,TRBJ2-1
TGTGCCACCTGGGGGACAGCTAACTATGGCTACACCTTC,CATWGTANYGYTF,TRBV6-4,NA,13,TRBD1,TRBJ1-2
TGCGCCAGCAGCCATATAGCGGGGGGGCCTAGAACAGATACGCAGTATTTT,CASSHIAGGPRTDTQYF,TRBV4-3,NA,17,TRBD2,TRBJ2-3
TGTGCCTGGAGTGTACAGGGAACAGATACGCAGTATTTT,CAWSVQGTDTQYF,TRBV30,NA,13,NA,TRBJ2-3
TGTGCCAGCAGGGGGACAGGGGGTATAAATCAGCCCCAGCATTTT,CASRGTGGINQPQHF,TRBV2,once,15,TRBD1,TRBJ1-5
TGTGCCAGCAGCTTGATAGGGGTCGACACTGAAGCTTTCTTT,CASSLIGVDTEAFF,TRBV7-9,NA,14,NA,TRBJ1-1